This T cell receptor beta chain was identified during a study of T cell responses to AZD1222 COVID-19 vaccine. This CDR3 contains 11 residues. As concerns this clone: Antigen unknown.

Some clones are missing from TCRdb's copy, which holds only in-frame ones; the method was immunoSEQ multiplex PCR. Found here are 140,000 to 150,000 clones, approximately 85% of them singletons; the top ten hold around 8.6%. Study observations and caveats: Baseline seropositivity occurred in only a handful of AZD1222 recipients. Clonal diversity may have been underestimated in mostly white British donors.

The TCR originated in an adult in good health. The chain has TRBV21-1 and TRBJ2-4; TRBD1, the table's D call, was not compared with the DNA. TRBV21-1 is noted as a pseudogene. This specimen was peripheral blood, taken on day 0 of AZD1222 vaccination. The DNA of the CDR3 is TGTGCCAGCAGCGAAACAGGGATTGGGTACTTC. Translation: CASSETGIGYF.